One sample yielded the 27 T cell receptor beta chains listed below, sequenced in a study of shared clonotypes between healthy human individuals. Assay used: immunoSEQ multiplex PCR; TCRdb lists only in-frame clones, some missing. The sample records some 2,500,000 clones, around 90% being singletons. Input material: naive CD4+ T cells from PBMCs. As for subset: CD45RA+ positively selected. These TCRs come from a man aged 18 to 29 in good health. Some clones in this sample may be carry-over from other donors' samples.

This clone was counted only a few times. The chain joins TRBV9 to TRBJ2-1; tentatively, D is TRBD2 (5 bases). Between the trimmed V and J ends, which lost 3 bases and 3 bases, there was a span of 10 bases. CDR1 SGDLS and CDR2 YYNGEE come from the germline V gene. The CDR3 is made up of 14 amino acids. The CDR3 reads CASSEQTNYNEQFF. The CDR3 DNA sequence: TGTGCCAGCAGCGAACAGACTAACTACAATGAGCAGTTCTTC.

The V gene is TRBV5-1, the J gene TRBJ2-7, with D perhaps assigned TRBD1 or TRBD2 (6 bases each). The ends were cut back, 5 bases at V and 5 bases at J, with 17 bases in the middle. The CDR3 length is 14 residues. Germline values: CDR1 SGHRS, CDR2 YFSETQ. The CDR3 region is CASRGPGAVDEQYF. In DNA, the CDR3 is TGCGCCAGCAGAGGTCCGGGGGCTGTGGACGAGCAGTACTTC.

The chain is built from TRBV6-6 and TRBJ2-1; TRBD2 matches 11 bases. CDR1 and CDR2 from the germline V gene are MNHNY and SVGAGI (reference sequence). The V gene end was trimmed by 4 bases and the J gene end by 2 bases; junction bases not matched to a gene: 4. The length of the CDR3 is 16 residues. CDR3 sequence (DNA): TGTGCCAGCAGTTTGGGGACTAGCGGACCCTACAATGAGCAGTTCTTC. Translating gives CASSLGTSGPYNEQFF.

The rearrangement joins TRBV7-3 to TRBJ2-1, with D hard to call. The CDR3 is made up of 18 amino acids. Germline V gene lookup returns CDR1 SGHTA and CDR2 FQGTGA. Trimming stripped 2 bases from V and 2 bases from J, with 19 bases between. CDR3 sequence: CASSLGVSMGSPYNEQFF. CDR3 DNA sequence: TGTGCCAGCAGCTTAGGGGTCTCAATGGGCTCTCCCTACAATGAGCAGTTCTTC.

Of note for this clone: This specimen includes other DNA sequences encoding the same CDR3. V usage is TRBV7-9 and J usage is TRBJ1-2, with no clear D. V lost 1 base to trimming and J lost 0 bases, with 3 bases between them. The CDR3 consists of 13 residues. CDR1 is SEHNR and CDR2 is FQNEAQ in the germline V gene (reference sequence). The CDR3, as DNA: TGTGCCAGCAGCTTAGGGACTAACTATGGCTACACCTTC. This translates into CASSLGTNYGYTF.

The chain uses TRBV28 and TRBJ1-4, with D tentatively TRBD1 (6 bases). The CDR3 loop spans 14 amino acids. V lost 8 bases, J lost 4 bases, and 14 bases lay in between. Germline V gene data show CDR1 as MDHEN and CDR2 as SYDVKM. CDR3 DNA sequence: TGTGCCAGCGGCCCGGGGACACATAATGAAAAACTGTTTTTT. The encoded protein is CASGPGTHNEKLFF.

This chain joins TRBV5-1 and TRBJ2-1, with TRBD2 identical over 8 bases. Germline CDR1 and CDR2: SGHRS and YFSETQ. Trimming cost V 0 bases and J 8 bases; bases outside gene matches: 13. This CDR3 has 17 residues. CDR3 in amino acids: CASSLGGTSGALHEQFF. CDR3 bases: TGCGCCAGCAGCTTGGGGGGAACTAGCGGAGCCCTACATGAGCAGTTCTTC.

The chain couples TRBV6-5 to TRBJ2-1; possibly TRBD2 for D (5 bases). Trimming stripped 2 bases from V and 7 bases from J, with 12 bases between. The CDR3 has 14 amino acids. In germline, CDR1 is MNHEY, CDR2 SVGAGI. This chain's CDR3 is CASSYVARRNEQFF. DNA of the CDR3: TGTGCCAGCAGTTACGTAGCTAGGAGGAATGAGCAGTTCTTC.

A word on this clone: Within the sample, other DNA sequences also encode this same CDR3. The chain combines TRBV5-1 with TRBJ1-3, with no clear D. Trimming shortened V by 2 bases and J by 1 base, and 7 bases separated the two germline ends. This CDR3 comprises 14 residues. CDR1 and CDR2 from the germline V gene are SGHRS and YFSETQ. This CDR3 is CASSFSGSGNTIYF. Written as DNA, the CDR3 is TGCGCCAGCAGCTTTTCGGGGTCTGGAAACACCATATATTTT.

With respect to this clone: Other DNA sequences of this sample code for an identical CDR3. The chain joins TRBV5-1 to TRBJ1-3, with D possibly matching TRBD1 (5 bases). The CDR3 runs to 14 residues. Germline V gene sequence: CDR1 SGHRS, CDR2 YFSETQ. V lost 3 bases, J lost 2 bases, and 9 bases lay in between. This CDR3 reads CASSSGTTGNTIYF. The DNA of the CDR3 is TGCGCCAGCAGCTCTGGGACTACTGGAAACACCATATATTTT.

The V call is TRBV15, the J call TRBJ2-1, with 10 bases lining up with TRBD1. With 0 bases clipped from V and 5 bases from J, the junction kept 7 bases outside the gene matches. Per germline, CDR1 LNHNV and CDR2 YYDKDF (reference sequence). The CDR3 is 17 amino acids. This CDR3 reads CATSRDPGDRGNNEQFF. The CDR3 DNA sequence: TGTGCCACCAGCAGAGACCCCGGGGACAGGGGAAACAATGAGCAGTTCTTC.

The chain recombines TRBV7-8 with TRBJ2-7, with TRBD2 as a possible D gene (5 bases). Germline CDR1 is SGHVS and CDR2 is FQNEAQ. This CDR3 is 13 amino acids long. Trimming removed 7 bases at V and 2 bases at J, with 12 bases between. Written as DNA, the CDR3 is TGTGCCAGCAACGGGGTCCCACCCTACGAGCAGTACTTC. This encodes CASNGVPPYEQYF.

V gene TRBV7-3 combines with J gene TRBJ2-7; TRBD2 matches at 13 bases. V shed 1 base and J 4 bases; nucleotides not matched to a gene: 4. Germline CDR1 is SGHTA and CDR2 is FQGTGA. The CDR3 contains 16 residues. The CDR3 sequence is CASSLSGTSGTYEQYF. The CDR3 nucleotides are TGTGCCAGCAGCTTAAGTGGGACTAGCGGGACGTACGAGCAGTACTTC.

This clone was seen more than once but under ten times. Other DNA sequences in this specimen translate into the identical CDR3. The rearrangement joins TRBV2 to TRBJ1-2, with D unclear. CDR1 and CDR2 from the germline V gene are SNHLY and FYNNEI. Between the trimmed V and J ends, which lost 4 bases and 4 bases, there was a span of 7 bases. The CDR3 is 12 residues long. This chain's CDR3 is CASSGDGYGYTF. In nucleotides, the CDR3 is TGTGCCAGCAGTGGAGATGGCTATGGCTACACCTTC.

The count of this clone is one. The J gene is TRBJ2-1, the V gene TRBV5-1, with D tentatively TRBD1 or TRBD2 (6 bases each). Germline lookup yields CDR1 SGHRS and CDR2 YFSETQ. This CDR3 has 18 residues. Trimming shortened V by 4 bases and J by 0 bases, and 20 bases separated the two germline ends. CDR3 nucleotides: TGCGCCAGCAGCCGGGGCCCGGGGGCCGACCCCTCCTACAATGAGCAGTTCTTC. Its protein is CASSRGPGADPSYNEQFF.

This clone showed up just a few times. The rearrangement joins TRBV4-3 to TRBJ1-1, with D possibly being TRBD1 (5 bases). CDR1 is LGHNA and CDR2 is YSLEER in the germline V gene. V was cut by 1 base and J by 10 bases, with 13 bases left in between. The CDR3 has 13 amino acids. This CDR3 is CASSQADSGGAFF. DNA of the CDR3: TGCGCCAGCAGCCAAGCAGATTCCGGGGGAGCTTTCTTT.

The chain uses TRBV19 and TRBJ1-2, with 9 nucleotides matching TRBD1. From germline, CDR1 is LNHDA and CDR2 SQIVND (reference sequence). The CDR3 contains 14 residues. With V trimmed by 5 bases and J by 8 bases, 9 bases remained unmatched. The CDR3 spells CASSLRDRVRGYTF. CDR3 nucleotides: TGTGCCAGTAGTCTCCGGGACAGGGTTCGCGGCTACACCTTC.

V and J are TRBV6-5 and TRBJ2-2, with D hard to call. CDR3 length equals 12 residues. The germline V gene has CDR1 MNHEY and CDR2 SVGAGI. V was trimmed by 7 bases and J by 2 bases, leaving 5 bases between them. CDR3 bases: TGTGCCAGCAACACAAACACCGGGGAGCTGTTTTTT. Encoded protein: CASNTNTGELFF.

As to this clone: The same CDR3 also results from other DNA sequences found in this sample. The CDR3 is CAWSSADTQYF. For the CDR3, the DNA is TGTGCCTGGAGTTCGGCAGATACGCAGTATTTT. This sequence joins TRBV30 and TRBJ2-3; no firm D call. The CDR3 spans 11 residues. Germline lookup yields CDR1 GTSNPN and CDR2 SVGIG (reference sequence). Trimming removed 2 bases at V and 4 bases at J, with 4 bases between.

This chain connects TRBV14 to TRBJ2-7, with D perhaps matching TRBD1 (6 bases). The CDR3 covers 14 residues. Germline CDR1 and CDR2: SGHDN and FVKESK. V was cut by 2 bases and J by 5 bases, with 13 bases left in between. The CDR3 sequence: CASSQLQGFHEQYF. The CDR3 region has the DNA TGTGCCAGCAGCCAATTACAGGGTTTCCACGAGCAGTACTTC.

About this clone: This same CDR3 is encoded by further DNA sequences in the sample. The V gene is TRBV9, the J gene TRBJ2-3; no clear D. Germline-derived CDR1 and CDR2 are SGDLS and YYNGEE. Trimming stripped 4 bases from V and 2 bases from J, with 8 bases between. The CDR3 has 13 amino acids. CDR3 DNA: TGTGCCAGCAGCCCTCCTCTCACAGATACGCAGTATTTT. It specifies CASSPPLTDTQYF. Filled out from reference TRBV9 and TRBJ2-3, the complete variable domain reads DSGVTQTPKHLITATGQRVTLRCSPRSGDLSVYWYQQSLDQGLQFLIQYYNGEERAKGNILERFSAQQFPDLHSELNLSSLELGDSALYFCASSPPLTDTQYFGPGTRLTVL.

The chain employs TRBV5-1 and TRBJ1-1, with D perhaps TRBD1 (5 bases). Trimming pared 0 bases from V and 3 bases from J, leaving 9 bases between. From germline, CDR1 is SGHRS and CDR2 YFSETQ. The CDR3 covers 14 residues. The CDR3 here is CASSLARVDTEAFF. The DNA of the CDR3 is TGCGCCAGCAGCTTGGCCAGGGTGGACACTGAAGCTTTCTTT.

CDR3 DNA: TGTGCCAGCAGCTTAGGTCGCCACTATGGCTACACCTTC. Translation: CASSLGRHYGYTF. The chain combines TRBV7-2 with TRBJ1-2; D unresolved. The germline V gene has CDR1 SGHTA and CDR2 FQGNSA. V lost 1 base, J lost 3 bases, and 6 bases lay in between. The CDR3 has 13 amino acids.

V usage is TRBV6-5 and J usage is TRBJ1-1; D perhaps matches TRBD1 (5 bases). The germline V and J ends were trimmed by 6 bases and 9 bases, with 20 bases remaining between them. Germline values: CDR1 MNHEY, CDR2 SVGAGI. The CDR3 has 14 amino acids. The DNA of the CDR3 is TGTGCCAGCAGCCCCGGGACCGGGGATCTCAAAGCTTTCTTT. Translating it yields CASSPGTGDLKAFF.

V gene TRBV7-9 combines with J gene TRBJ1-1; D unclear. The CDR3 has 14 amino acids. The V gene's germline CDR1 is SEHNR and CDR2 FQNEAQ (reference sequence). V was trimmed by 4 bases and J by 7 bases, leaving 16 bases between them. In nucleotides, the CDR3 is TGTGCCAGCAGCTCCCCGGACGGACTCCATGAAGCTTTCTTT. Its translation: CASSSPDGLHEAFF.

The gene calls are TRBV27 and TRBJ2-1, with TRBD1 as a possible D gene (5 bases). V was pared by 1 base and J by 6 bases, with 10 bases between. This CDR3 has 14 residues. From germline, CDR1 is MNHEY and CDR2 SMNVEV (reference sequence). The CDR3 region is CASSLFQGSNEQFF. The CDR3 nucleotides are TGTGCCAGCAGTTTATTTCAGGGCAGCAATGAGCAGTTCTTC.

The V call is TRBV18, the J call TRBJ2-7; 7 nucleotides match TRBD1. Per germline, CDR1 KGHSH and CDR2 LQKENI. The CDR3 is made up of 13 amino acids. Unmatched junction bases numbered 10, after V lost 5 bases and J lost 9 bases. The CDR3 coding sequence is TGTGCCAGCTCAACCACAGGGGTCCCGGTGCAGTACTTC. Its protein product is CASSTTGVPVQYF.